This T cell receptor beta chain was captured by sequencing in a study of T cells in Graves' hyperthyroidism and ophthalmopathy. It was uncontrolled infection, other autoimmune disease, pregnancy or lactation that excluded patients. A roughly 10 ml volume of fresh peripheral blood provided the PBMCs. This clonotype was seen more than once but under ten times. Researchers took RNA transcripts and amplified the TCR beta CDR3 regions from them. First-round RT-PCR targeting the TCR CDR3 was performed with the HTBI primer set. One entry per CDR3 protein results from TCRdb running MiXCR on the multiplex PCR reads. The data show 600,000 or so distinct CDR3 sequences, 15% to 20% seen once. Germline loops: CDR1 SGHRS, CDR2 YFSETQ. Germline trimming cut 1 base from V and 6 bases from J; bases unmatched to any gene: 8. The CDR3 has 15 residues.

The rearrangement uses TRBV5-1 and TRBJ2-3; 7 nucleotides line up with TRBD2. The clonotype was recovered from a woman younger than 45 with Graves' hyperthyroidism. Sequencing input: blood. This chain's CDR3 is CASSLSGGWPDTQYF. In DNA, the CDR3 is TGCGCCAGCAGCTTGTCGGGGGGATGGCCGGATACGCAGTATTTT.